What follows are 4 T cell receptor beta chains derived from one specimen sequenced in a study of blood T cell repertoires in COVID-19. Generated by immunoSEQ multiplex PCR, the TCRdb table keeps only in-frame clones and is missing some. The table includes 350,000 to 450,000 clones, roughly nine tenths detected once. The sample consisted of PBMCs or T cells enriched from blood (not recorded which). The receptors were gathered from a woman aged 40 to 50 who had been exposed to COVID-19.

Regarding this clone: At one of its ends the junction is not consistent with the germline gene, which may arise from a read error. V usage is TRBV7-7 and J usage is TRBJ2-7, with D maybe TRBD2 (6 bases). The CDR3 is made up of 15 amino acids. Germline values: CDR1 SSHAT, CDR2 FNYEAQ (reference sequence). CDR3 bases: TGTGCTAGCAGCCCAGGGTCTAGCGCGACCTACGAGCAGTACTTC. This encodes CASSPGSSATYEQYF. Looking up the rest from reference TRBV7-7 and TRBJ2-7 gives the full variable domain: GAGVSQSPRYKVTKRGQDVTLRCDPISSHATLYWYQQALGQGPEFLTYFNYEAQPDKSGLPSDRFSAERPEGSISTLTIQRTEQRDSAMYRCASSPGSSATYEQYFGPGTRLTVT.

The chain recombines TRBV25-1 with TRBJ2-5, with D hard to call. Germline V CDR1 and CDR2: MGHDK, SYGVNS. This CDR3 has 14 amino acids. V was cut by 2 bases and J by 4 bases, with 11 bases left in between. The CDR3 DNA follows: TGTGCCAGCAGTGAACCCCTCCTTCGAGAGACCCAGTACTTC. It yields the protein CASSEPLLRETQYF. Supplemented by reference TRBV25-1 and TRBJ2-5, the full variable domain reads EADIYQTPRYLVIGTGKKITLECSQTMGHDKMYWYQQDPGMELHLIHYSYGVNSTEKGDLSSESTVSRIRTEHFPLTLESARPSHTSQYLCASSEPLLRETQYFGPGTRLLVL.

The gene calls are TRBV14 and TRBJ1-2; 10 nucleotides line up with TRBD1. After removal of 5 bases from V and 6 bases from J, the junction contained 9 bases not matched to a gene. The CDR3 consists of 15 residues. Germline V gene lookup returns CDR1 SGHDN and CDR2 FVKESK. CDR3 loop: CASSARQGAWNGYTF. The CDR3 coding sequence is TGTGCCAGCAGCGCCAGACAGGGGGCGTGGAATGGCTACACCTTC.

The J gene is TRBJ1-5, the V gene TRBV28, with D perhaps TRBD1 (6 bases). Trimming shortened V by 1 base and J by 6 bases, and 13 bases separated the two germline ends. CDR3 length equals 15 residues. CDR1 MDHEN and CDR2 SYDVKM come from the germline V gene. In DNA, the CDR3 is TGTGCCAGCAGTTTATCTCTCGGGGGGCCTCAGCCCCAGCATTTT. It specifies CASSLSLGGPQPQHF.